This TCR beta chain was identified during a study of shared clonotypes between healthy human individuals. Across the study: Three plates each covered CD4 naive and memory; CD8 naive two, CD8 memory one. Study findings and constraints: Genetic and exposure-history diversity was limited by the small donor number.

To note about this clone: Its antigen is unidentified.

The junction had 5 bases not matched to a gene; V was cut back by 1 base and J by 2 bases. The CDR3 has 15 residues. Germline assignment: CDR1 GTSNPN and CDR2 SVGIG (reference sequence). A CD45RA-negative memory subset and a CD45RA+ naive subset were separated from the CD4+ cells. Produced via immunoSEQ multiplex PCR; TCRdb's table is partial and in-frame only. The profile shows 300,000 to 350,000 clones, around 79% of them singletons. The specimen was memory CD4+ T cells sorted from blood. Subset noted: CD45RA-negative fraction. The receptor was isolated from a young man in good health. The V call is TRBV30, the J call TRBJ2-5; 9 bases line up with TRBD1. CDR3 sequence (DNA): TGTGCCTGGAGTGGAGGGACAGGGAATCAAGAGACCCAGTACTTC. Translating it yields CAWSGGTGNQETQYF.